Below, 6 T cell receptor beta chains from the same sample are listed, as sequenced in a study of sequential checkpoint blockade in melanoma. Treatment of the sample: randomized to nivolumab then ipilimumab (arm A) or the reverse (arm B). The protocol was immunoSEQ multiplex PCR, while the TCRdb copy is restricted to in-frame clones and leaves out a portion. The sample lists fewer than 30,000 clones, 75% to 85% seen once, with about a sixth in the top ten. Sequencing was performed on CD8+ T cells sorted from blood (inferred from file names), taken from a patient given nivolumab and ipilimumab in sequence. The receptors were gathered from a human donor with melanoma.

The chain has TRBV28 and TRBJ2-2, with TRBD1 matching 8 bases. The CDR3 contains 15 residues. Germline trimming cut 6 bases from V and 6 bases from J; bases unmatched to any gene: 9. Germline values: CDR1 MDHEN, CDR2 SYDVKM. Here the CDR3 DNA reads TGTGCCAGCAGCCAGGGACAGGTAGAAGCCGGGGAGCTGTTTTTT. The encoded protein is CASSQGQVEAGELFF.

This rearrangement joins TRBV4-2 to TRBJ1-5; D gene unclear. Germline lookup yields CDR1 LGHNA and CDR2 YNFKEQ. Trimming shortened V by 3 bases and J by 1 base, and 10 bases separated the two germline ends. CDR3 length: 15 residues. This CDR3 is CASSQIEGSNQPQHF. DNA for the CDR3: TGTGCCAGCAGCCAGATCGAGGGAAGCAATCAGCCCCAGCATTTT.

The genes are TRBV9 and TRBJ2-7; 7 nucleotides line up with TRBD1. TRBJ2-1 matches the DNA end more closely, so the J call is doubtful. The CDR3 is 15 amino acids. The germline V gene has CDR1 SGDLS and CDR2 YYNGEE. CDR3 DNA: TGTGCCAGCAGCCGACCAACACAGGGGCGGCATGAGCAGTTCTTC. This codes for CASSRPTQGRHEQFF.

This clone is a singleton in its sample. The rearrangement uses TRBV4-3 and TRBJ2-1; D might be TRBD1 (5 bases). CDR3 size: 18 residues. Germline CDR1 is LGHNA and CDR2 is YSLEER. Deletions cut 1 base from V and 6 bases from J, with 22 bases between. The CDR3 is CASSQALPGQSNINEQFF. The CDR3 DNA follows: TGCGCCAGCAGCCAAGCTCTGCCAGGGCAGAGCAATATCAATGAGCAGTTCTTC.

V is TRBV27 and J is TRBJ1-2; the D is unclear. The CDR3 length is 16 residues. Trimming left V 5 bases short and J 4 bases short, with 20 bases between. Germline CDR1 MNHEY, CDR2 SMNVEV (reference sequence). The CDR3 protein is CASSPTLRRPPYGYTF. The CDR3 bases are TGTGCCAGCAGTCCCACCCTCCGCAGGCCACCCTATGGCTACACCTTC.

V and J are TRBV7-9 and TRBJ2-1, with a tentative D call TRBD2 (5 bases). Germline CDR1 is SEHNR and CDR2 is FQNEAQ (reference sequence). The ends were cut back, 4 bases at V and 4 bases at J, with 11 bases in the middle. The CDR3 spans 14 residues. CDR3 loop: CASSSGGLYNEQFF. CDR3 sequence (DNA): TGTGCCAGCAGCTCAGGCGGACTTTACAATGAGCAGTTCTTC.